This T cell receptor (beta chain) comes out of a study of blood T cell repertoires in COVID-19 (TCRdb year 2020). Describing the broader study: Samples covering the acute and convalescent phases of COVID-19 were provided by collaborators in the United States, Italy and Spain. The prospective study material was composed of cDNA or gDNA derived from T cells, B-cell-depleted T cells, or PBMCs. Deeply sampled blood TCRbeta repertoires from subjects exposed to, actively infected with, or recovered from COVID-19 were included in the dataset. The repertoires were released in a freely available public database meant as a resource for research on the immune response to SARS-CoV-2. The samples were drawn from two sources: the first 160 participants of the ongoing ImmuneRACE study, and some 1,300 subjects contributed by 6 global collaborators. The sample metadata nearly always contained a de-identified subject ID, COVID-19 status, age in years and sex. Where available, HLA class I and class II types were taken from metadata supplied by the sample provider and were not determined by assay-based typing.

Concerning this clone itself: Its antigen remains unidentified. Nothing much larger sits one base from this clone, and base qualities are not available.

What the research found in general, with its limitations: How much clinical and demographic metadata was included differed by source and by participant, and the metadata was provided uncurated.

The germline V gene (reference sequence) specifies SEHNR as CDR1 and FQNEAQ as CDR2. Inclusive of the bounding cysteine and phenylalanine, the CDR3 is 17 residues long. Only CDR3 DNA is held: 51 bases, read in frame from base 1. Deletion took 1 base off V and 6 bases off J, with a span of 16 bases between the germline ends. The immunoSEQ Assay, a bias-controlled multiplex PCR, was used to amplify TCRbeta CDR3 regions from genomic DNA. Per the authors' processing: The number of nucleated cells in each sample was estimated by amplification of reference gene primers within the assay. To quantify the absolute abundance of each unique TCRbeta CDR3 rearrangement, sequence reads were collapsed and filtered. For each sample, productive Simpson clonality was calculated as the square root of Simpson's diversity index across productive rearrangements. In its TCRdb copy, this immuneACCESS table keeps in-frame sequences only and misses some clones. Where compared with another copy, unresolved V genes explain less than half of these, and the others have no known cause. The V and J calls and the clone size are those of that table, but D and trimming were determined from the DNA. The sample table shows 50,000 or so clones, and about nine tenths are seen once. The ten largest make up roughly 7.1% of the sample.

The collaborating institutions used their own protocols to collect whole blood in K2EDTA tubes. Collaborator samples were shipped for TCRbeta analysis as frozen whole blood, isolated PBMCs, or DNA extracted from either sample type. The sequence links TRBV7-9 to TRBJ1-6, with no reliable assignment of the D segment. The sample was peripheral blood. The TCR comes from a man aged 45 to 65 with active COVID-19. The base sequence is TGTGCCAGCAGCTTAGGGGGTGGAGGGATGGGTAATTCACCCCTCCACTTT. Its amino acids are CASSLGGGGMGNSPLHF. With the portions outside the CDR3 filled from the reference TRBV7-9 and TRBJ1-6 genes, the complete variable region becomes DTGVSQNPRHKITKRGQNVTFRCDPISEHNRLYWYRQTLGQGPEFLTYFQNEAQLEKSRLLSDRFSAERPKGSFSTLEIQRTEQGDSAMYLCASSLGGGGMGNSPLHFGNGTRLTVT.